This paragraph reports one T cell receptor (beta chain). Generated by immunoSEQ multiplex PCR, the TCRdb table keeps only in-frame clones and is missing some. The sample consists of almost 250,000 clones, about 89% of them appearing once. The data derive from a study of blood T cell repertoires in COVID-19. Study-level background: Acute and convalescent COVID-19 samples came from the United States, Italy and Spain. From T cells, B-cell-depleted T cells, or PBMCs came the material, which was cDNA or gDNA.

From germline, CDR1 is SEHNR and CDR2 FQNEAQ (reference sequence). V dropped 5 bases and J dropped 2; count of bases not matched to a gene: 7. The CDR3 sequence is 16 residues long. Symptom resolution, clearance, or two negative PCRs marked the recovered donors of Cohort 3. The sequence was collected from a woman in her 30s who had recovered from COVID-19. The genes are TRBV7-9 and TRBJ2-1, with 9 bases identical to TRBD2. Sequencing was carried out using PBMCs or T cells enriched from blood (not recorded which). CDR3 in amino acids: CASSDQAGGAYNEQFF. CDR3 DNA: TGTGCCAGCAGCGATCAGGCGGGAGGGGCCTACAATGAGCAGTTCTTC.